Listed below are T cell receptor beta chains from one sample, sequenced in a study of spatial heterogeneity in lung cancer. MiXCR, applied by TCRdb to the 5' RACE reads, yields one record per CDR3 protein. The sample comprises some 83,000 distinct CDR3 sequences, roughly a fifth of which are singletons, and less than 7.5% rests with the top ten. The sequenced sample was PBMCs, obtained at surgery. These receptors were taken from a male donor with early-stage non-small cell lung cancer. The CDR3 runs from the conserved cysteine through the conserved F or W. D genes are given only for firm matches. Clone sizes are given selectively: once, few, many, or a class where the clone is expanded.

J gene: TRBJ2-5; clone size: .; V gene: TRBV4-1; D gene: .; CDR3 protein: CASSQDLGRAETQYF; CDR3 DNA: TGCGCCAGCAGCCAAGATCTTGGTCGAGCGGAGACCCAGTACTTC
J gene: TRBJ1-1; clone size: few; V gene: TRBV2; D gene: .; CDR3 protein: CASSGGGGTEAFF; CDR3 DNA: TGTGCCAGCAGCGGAGGAGGCGGCACTGAAGCTTTCTTT
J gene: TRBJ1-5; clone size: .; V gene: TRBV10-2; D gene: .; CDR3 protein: CASSENTNQPQHF; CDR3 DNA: TGCGCCAGCAGTGAGAACACCAATCAGCCCCAGCATTTT
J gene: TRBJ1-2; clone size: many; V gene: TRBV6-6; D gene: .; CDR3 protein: CASRPTFAGGYTF; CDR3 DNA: TGTGCCAGCAGGCCCACCTTTGCGGGAGGCTACACCTTC
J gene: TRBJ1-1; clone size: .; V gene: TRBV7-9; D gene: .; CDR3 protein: CASSLGRDREAFF; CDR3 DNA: TGTGCCAGCAGCTTAGGCCGGGACCGCGAAGCTTTCTTT
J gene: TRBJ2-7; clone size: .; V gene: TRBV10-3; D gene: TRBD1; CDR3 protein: CAISEPGQGLSYEQYF; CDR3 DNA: TGTGCCATCAGTGAGCCCGGACAGGGGCTCTCCTACGAGCAGTACTTC
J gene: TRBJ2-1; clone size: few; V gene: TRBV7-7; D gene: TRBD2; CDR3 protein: CASSLDSSGRERQFF; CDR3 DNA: TGTGCTAGCAGCTTAGATTCTAGCGGGAGAGAGAGGCAGTTCTTC
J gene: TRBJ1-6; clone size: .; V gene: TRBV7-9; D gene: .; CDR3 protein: CASSPSNSPLHF; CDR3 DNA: TGTGCCAGCAGCCCTTCTAATTCACCCCTCCACTTT
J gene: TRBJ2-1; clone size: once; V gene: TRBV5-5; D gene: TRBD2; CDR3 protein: CASSPLAGVTYNEQFF; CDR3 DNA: TGTGCCAGCAGTCCACTAGCGGGAGTAACCTACAATGAGCAGTTCTTC
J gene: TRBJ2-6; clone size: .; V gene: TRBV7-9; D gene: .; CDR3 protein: CASIDPKTAYSGANVLTF; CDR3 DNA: TGTGCCAGCATTGACCCTAAGACTGCCTACTCTGGGGCCAACGTCCTGACTTTC